These 11 T cell receptor beta chains were all obtained from the same sample, sequenced in a study of blood T cell repertoires in COVID-19. Here immunoSEQ multiplex PCR was the method, and the copy in TCRdb shows in-frame clones only, minus some. The sample has about 160,000 clones, approximately 84% seen once; the top ten hold 22%. The sequenced material came from peripheral blood. The receptors derive from a woman older than 75 with acute or convalescent COVID-19.

This sequence joins TRBV19 and TRBJ2-7; 11 bases map to TRBD2. CDR3 length equals 14 residues. J was trimmed by 3 bases and V by 6 bases; bases with no gene match: 4. Germline CDR1 is LNHDA and CDR2 is SQIVND (reference sequence). CDR3 residues: CASSHGTSGYEQYF. CDR3 nucleotide sequence: TGTGCCAGTAGCCACGGGACTAGCGGCTACGAGCAGTACTTC.

The rearrangement joins TRBV6-5 to TRBJ1-1; TRBD1 is a possible D gene (6 bases). Trimming took off 5 bases at V and 4 bases at J, with 14 bases between the two ends. The CDR3 length is 14 residues. Per the germline V gene, CDR1 is MNHEY and CDR2 is SVGAGI. The CDR3 reads CASSLTGYGTEAFF. In DNA, the CDR3 is TGTGCCAGCAGTCTAACAGGGTATGGCACTGAAGCTTTCTTT.

The V and J genes are TRBV7-9 and TRBJ1-4; TRBD1 aligns across 10 bases. The V gene's germline CDR1 is SEHNR and CDR2 FQNEAQ (reference sequence). This CDR3 comprises 15 residues. J was trimmed by 7 bases and V by 4 bases; bases with no gene match: 6. The CDR3 region has the DNA TGTGCCAGCAGCTCCGGGACAGGGGCGGGTGAAAAACTGTTTTTT. This gives the protein CASSSGTGAGEKLFF.

In regard to this clone: The junction differs from germline at one of its ends, possibly a read error. The chain has TRBV9 and TRBJ2-3; a possible D gene is TRBD2 (6 bases). This CDR3 spans 12 amino acids. Germline-derived CDR1 and CDR2 are SGDLS and YYNGEE. The CDR3 coding sequence is TGTGCCAGCAGCGTAGACGTCGGGACTTTTACTTTT. The encoded protein is CASSVDVGTFTF.

Written as DNA, the CDR3 is TGCAGTGCTAGTATAGCGGGGACTCAGCCCCAGCATTTT. Protein: CSASIAGTQPQHF. The chain recombines TRBV20-1 with TRBJ1-5, with D possibly matching TRBD1 (5 bases). The CDR3 is 13 amino acids. The V end lost 3 bases, the J end lost 6 bases, and 12 bases lay between the germline ends. CDR1 and CDR2 (germline): DFQATT, SNEGSKA (reference sequence).

CDR3 sequence reads: CASGSSGADTQYF. CDR3 DNA: TGTGCTAGTGGTTCATCAGGGGCAGATACGCAGTATTTT. This sequence joins TRBV12-5 and TRBJ2-3; TRBD1 is a possible D gene (6 bases). Germline V gene sequence: CDR1 LGHNT, CDR2 FRNRAP. The length of the CDR3 is 13 residues. The ends were cut back, 4 bases at V and 4 bases at J, with 9 bases in the middle.

The chain is built from TRBV20-1 and TRBJ2-7, with 10 positions matching TRBD2. The CDR3 has 14 residues. CDR1 DFQATT and CDR2 SNEGSKA come from the germline V gene (reference sequence). The V segment lost 3 bases and the J segment 4 bases; nucleotides outside the gene matches: 6. CDR3 DNA: TGCAGTGCTAGTTGGACTAGCGGAAGGTACGAGCAGTACTTC. It codes for CSASWTSGRYEQYF.

In this sample, this clone turned up once. The genes are TRBV10-3 and TRBJ1-2, with D perhaps matching TRBD1 (5 bases). Germline loops: CDR1 ENHRY, CDR2 SYGVKD. The V end was cut by 2 bases, the J end by 7 bases, with 11 bases between. There are 13 residues in the CDR3. In DNA, the CDR3 is TGTGCCATCAGTGAGCAAGGGGTTCGTGGCTACACCTTC. Translation: CAISEQGVRGYTF.

In its sample, this clone was seen a few times. This chain uses TRBV5-5 with TRBJ2-2, with D perhaps matching TRBD2 (6 bases). The V gene's germline CDR1 is SGHKS and CDR2 YYEKEE (reference sequence). Trimming took 4 bases from V and 0 from J, leaving 10 bases between them. The CDR3 extends over 15 amino acids. CDR3: CASSLTSSNTGELFF. The CDR3 DNA follows: TGTGCCAGCAGCCTGACTAGTTCGAACACCGGGGAGCTGTTTTTT.

This sequence joins TRBV14 and TRBJ2-1; a possible D gene is TRBD2 (5 bases). The germline V and J ends were trimmed by 4 bases and 10 bases, with 20 bases remaining between them. Germline V gene data show CDR1 as SGHDN and CDR2 as FVKESK. The CDR3 contains 15 residues. The CDR3 loop reads CASSLSPGPPGEQFF. The CDR3, as DNA: TGTGCCAGCAGCCTCAGCCCGGGCCCTCCGGGAGAGCAGTTCTTC. Combining the CDR3 with reference TRBV14 and TRBJ2-1 gives the whole variable domain EAGVTQFPSHSVIEKGQTVTLRCDPISGHDNLYWYRRVMGKEIKFLLHFVKESKQDESGMPNNRFLAERTGGTYSTLKVQPAELEDSGVYFCASSLSPGPPGEQFFGPGTRLTVL.

The chain carries TRBV28 and TRBJ2-1, with 11 bases lining up with TRBD1. This CDR3 has 16 amino acids. With 5 bases clipped from V and 2 bases from J, the junction kept 5 bases outside the gene matches. The germline gives CDR1 MDHEN, CDR2 SYDVKM. The CDR3 region has the DNA TGTGCCAGCAGTGGGACAGGGGGACGAACCTACAATGAGCAGTTCTTC. This codes for CASSGTGGRTYNEQFF.